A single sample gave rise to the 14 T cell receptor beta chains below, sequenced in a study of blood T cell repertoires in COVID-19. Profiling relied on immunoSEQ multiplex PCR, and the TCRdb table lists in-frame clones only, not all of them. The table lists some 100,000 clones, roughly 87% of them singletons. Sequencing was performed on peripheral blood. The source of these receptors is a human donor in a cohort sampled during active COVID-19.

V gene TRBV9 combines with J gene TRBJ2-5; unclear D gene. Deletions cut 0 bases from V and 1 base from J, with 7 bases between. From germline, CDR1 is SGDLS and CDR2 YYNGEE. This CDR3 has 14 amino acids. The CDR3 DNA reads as TGTGCCAGCAGCGTAGGATTAGCCCAAGAGACCCAGTACTTC. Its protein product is CASSVGLAQETQYF.

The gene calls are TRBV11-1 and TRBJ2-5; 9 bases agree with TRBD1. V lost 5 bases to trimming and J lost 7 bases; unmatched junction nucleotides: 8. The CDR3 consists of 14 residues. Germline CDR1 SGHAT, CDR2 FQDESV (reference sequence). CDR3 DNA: TGTGCCAGCAGCAGACAGGGGGGAGGGTGGACCCAGTACTTC. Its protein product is CASSRQGGGWTQYF. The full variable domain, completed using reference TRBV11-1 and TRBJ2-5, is EAEVAQSPRYKITEKSQAVAFWCDPISGHATLYWYRQILGQGPELLVQFQDESVVDDSQLPKDRFSAERLKGVDSTLKIQPAELGDSAMYLCASSRQGGGWTQYFGPGTRLLVL.

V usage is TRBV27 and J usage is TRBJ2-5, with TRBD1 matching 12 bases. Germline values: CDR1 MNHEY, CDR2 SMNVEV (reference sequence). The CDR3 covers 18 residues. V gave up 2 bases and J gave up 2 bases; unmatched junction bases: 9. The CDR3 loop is CASSLTGQGARTQETQYF. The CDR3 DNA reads TGTGCCAGCAGTTTAACGGGACAGGGGGCGCGGACTCAAGAGACCCAGTACTTC.

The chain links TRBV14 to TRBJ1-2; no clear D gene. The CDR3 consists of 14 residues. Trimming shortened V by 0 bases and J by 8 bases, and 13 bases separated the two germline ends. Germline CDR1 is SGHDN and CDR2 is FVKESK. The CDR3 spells CASSQDLVSGGYTF. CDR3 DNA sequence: TGTGCCAGCAGCCAAGATCTAGTGAGCGGGGGCTACACCTTC.

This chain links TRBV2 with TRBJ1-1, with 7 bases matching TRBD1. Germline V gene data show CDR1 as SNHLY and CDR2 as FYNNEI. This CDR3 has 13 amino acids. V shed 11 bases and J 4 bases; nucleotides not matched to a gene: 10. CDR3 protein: CAESQGQLTEAFF. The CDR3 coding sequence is TGTGCCGAATCACAGGGGCAGCTCACTGAAGCTTTCTTT.

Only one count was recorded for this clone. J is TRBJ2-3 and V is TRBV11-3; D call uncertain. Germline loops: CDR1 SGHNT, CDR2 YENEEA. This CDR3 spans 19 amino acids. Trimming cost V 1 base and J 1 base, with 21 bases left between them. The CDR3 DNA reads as TGTGCCAGCAGCTTAGTTCCTGGGCCCCGATCTCCGGGCACAGATACGCAGTATTTT. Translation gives CASSLVPGPRSPGTDTQYF.

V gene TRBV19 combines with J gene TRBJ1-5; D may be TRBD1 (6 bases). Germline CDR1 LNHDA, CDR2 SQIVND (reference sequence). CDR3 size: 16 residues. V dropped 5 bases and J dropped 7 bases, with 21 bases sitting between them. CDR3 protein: CASSGPFGSQGQPQHF. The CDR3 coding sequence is TGTGCCAGTAGTGGGCCCTTCGGATCCCAGGGGCAGCCCCAGCATTTT.

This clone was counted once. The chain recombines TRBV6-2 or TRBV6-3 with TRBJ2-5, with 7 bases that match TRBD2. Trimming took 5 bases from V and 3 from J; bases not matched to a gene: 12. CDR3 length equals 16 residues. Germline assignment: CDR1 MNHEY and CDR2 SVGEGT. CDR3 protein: CASSRRLAEKKETQYF. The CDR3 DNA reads TGTGCCAGCAGTCGGCGACTAGCTGAGAAGAAAGAGACCCAGTACTTC.

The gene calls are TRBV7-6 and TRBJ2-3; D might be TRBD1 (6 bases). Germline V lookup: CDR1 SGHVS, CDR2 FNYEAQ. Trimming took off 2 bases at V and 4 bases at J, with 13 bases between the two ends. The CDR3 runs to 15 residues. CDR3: CASSLIRGGADTQYF. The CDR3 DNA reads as TGTGCCAGCAGCTTAATCAGGGGTGGGGCAGATACGCAGTATTTT.

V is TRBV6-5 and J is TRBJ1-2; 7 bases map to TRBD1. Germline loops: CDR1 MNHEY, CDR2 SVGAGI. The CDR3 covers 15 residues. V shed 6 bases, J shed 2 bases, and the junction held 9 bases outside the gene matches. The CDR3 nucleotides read TGTGCCAGCAGGGCCCCGGGACAGCTAAACTATGGCTACACCTTC. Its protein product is CASRAPGQLNYGYTF.

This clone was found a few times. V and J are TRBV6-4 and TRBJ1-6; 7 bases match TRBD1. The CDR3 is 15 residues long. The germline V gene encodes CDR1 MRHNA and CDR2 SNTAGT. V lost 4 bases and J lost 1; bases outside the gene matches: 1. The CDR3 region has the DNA TGTGCCAGCAGTGCAGGGGGATCCTATAATTCACCCCTCCACTTT. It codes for CASSAGGSYNSPLHF.

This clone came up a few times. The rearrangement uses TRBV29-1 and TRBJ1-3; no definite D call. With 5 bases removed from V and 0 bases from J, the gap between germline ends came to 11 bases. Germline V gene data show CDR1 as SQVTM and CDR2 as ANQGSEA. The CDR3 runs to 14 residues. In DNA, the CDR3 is TGCAGCGTTTCTGATCCGAGCTCTGGAAACACCATATATTTT. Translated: CSVSDPSSGNTIYF.

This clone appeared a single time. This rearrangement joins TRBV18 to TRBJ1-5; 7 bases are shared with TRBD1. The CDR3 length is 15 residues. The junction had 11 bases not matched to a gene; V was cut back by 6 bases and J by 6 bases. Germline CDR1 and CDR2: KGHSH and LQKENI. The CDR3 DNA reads TGTGCCAGCTCGCCCCAAGAAGGGGGCAGTCAGCCCCAGCATTTT. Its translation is CASSPQEGGSQPQHF.

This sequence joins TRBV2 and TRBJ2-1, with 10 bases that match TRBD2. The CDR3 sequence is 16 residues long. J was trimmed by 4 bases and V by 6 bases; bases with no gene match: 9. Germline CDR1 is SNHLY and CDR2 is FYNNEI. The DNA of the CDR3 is TGTGCCAGCAGCGGTACCGCTAGCGGGGGTTACAATGAGCAGTTCTTC. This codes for CASSGTASGGYNEQFF.